The 13 T cell receptor beta chains presented below share a single source sample, sequenced in a study of blood T cell repertoires in COVID-19. Using immunoSEQ multiplex PCR, the repertoire was profiled, and TCRdb retains in-frame clones only, with some absent. Here the sample spans fewer than 150,000 clones, over 75% being singletons. Sequenced input: peripheral blood. The receptors derive from a man aged 45-65 years with acute or convalescent COVID-19.

The chain carries TRBV6-1 and TRBJ2-3; 12 bases align to TRBD1. J lost 5 bases, V lost 3 bases, and 6 bases had no gene match. The CDR3 contains 16 residues. Looked up from germline, CDR1 is MNHNS and CDR2 is SASEGT. CDR3 protein: CASSERDRGHLDTQYF. CDR3 bases: TGTGCCAGCAGTGAGCGGGACAGGGGGCATTTAGATACGCAGTATTTT.

This clone has just one count. V gene TRBV27 combines with J gene TRBJ2-7; 9 nucleotides align to TRBD2. This CDR3 is 14 amino acids long. J gave up 3 bases and V 3 bases, and 3 bases lay outside the gene matches. Germline CDR1 is MNHEY and CDR2 is SMNVEV (reference sequence). The CDR3: CASSFGAGGYEQYF. CDR3 DNA sequence: TGTGCCAGCAGTTTCGGAGCGGGGGGCTACGAGCAGTACTTC.

This clone showed up just once. The gene calls are TRBV11-2 and TRBJ2-3; TRBD2 matches at 9 bases. Germline V gives CDR1 SGHAT, CDR2 FQNNGV. Trimming took 3 bases from V and 0 from J; bases not matched to a gene: 4. The CDR3 covers 16 residues. This CDR3 reads CASSLRGGPSTDTQYF. The DNA of the CDR3 is TGTGCCAGCAGCTTGCGGGGGGGCCCTAGCACAGATACGCAGTATTTT.

This clone has only one observation. V gene TRBV24-1 combines with J gene TRBJ2-3; D ambiguous. The CDR3 has 15 residues. V dropped 1 base and J dropped 6 bases, with 13 bases sitting between them. Per the germline V gene, CDR1 is KGHDR and CDR2 is SFDVKD. Here the CDR3 DNA reads TGTGCCACCAGTGATTTACGGCAGGATCCCGATACGCAGTATTTT. This translates into CATSDLRQDPDTQYF.

V gene TRBV21-1 combines with J gene TRBJ2-7; the listed D gene, TRBD2, was not tested against the DNA. TRBV21-1 corresponds to a pseudogene. This CDR3 is 15 amino acids long. CDR3 residues: CASSKVITPGDEQYV. CDR3 bases: TGTGCCAGCAGCAAAGTAATCACCCCGGGGGACGAGCAGTACGTC.

The chain combines TRBV6-5 with TRBJ1-4; 7 nucleotides agree with TRBD1. This CDR3 is built from 15 residues. Germline V lookup: CDR1 MNHEY, CDR2 SVGAGI. The V and J ends lost 6 bases and 8 bases, in that order; junction bases with no gene match: 12. The CDR3 coding sequence is TGTGCCAGCAGGGCCCAGACAGGGAGAGACGAAAAACTGTTTTTT. This gives the protein CASRAQTGRDEKLFF.

The chain combines TRBV6-1 with TRBJ2-7, with D possibly being TRBD2 (5 bases). V shed 0 bases and J shed 0 bases, with 9 bases lying between them. This CDR3 has 15 residues. Germline loops: CDR1 MNHNS, CDR2 SASEGT. The CDR3 loop reads CASSEARRSSYEQYF. The CDR3 bases are TGTGCCAGCAGTGAAGCGAGGAGGAGCTCCTACGAGCAGTACTTC.

The chain combines TRBV12-3 or TRBV12-4 with TRBJ1-2; maybe TRBD1 (5 bases). V shed 4 bases and J shed 6 bases, with 9 bases lying between them. The CDR3 is made up of 12 amino acids. DNA of the CDR3: TGTGCCAGCAGTTCCAGGGTTAATGGCTACACCTTC. It specifies CASSSRVNGYTF.

The rearrangement links TRBV30 to TRBJ1-1; 8 positions match TRBD1. CDR1 is GTSNPN and CDR2 is SVGIG in the germline V gene (reference sequence). The CDR3 runs 13 residues. The J segment lost 4 bases and the V segment lost 4 bases, leaving 5 bases of the junction unmatched. CDR3 region: CAWNRGRSTEAFF. In DNA, the CDR3 is TGTGCCTGGAACAGGGGGAGAAGCACTGAAGCTTTCTTT.

V is TRBV5-1 and J is TRBJ1-3, with no clear D. The CDR3 extends over 15 amino acids. With 0 bases removed from V and 0 bases from J, the gap between germline ends came to 7 bases. Germline V gene data show CDR1 as SGHRS and CDR2 as YFSETQ. This CDR3 reads CASSLAPFSGNTIYF. For the CDR3, the DNA is TGCGCCAGCAGCTTGGCCCCGTTCTCTGGAAACACCATATATTTT. The variable domain in full, completed from reference TRBV5-1 and TRBJ1-3, reads KAGVTQTPRYLIKTRGQQVTLSCSPISGHRSVSWYQQTPGQGLQFLFEYFSETQRNKGNFPGRFSGRQFSNSRSEMNVSTLELGDSALYLCASSLAPFSGNTIYFGEGSWLTVV.

This clone has just one count. The chain couples TRBV6-5 to TRBJ1-1; D perhaps matches TRBD1 (6 bases). CDR3 length: 15 amino acids. The germline CDR1 and CDR2 sequences are MNHEY and SVGAGI. Trimming removed 5 bases from V and 1 base from J, with 14 bases in between. CDR3: CASSRSGGANTEAFF. CDR3 DNA sequence: TGTGCCAGCAGTCGCTCGGGGGGGGCGAACACTGAAGCTTTCTTT.

The chain uses TRBV19 and TRBJ1-3; D is unresolved. With 6 bases removed from V and 4 bases from J, the gap between germline ends came to 13 bases. Germline V gene data show CDR1 as LNHDA and CDR2 as SQIVND (reference sequence). The CDR3 has 14 amino acids. The chain's CDR3 is CASRGGNPGNTIYF. CDR3 nucleotides: TGTGCCAGTAGAGGAGGCAATCCCGGAAACACCATATATTTT. The full variable domain, with the rest looked up from reference TRBV19 and TRBJ1-3, is DGGITQSPKYLFRKEGQNVTLSCEQNLNHDAMYWYRQDPGQGLRLIYYSQIVNDFQKGDIAEGYSVSREKKESFPLTVTSAQKNPTAFYLCASRGGNPGNTIYFGEGSWLTVV.

The chain is built from TRBV7-6 and TRBJ1-4, with D perhaps matching TRBD1 (6 bases). Germline V gives CDR1 SGHVS, CDR2 FNYEAQ. The CDR3 is 19 amino acids. With 2 bases removed from V and 4 bases from J, the gap between germline ends came to 23 bases. CDR3 protein: CASSLRQGPDTFLNEKLFF. Here the CDR3 DNA reads TGTGCCAGCAGCTTACGTCAGGGGCCCGACACTTTCCTTAATGAAAAACTGTTTTTT.